The 27 T cell receptor beta chains given below trace back to one sample, sequenced in a study of blood T cells in healthy people across ages. Alongside a J-beta primer mix, a sample-barcoded 5' primer served in a second PCR lasting about 6 to 12 cycles. TCRdb re-called the 5' RACE reads through MiXCR, storing one row per CDR3 protein. The sample carries 850,000 to 1,000,000 distinct CDR3 sequences, roughly 43% recorded once. Sequencing used blood. The receptor source for this set is a man aged 30 to 45 in good health.

This clonotype was counted a single time. CDR3 nucleotide sequence: TGTGCCAGCAGTTTAATCCGGGGGGACGCAGATACGCAGTATTTT. As protein: CASSLIRGDADTQYF. V and J are TRBV12-3 or TRBV12-4 and TRBJ2-3; 7 bases fit TRBD2. V lost 2 bases to trimming and J lost 4 bases; unmatched junction nucleotides: 6. The CDR3 loop spans 15 amino acids.

This clonotype was found many times. CDR3 protein: CASSASSSGANVLTF. The CDR3, as DNA: TGTGCCAGCAGTGCCTCCAGCTCTGGGGCCAACGTCCTGACTTTC. The chain links TRBV28 to TRBJ2-6; D uncertain. The CDR3 is 15 amino acids. The V and J ends lost 5 bases and 0 bases respectively, with 8 bases between them. The germline V gene has CDR1 MDHEN and CDR2 SYDVKM. Complete variable domain (other parts from reference TRBV28 and TRBJ2-6): DVKVTQSSRYLVKRTGEKVFLECVQDMDHENMFWYRQDPGLGLRLIYFSYDVKMKEKGDIPEGYSVSREKKERFSLILESASTNQTSMYLCASSASSSGANVLTFGAGSRLTVL.

The chain is built from TRBV29-1 and TRBJ2-5, with D tentatively TRBD2 (6 bases). The J call may be incorrect, as the DNA end agrees better with TRBJ2-7. CDR3 length equals 13 residues. The germline CDR1 and CDR2 sequences are SQVTM and ANQGSEA. This CDR3 is CSVAGGEGFEQYF. The CDR3 DNA follows: TGCAGCGTGGCCGGGGGAGAGGGCTTCGAGCAGTACTTC.

The rearrangement joins TRBV7-2 to TRBJ1-5, with D hard to call. Germline values: CDR1 SGHTA, CDR2 FQGNSA. The CDR3 is made up of 15 amino acids. V shed 3 bases and J shed 7 bases, with 16 bases lying between them. CDR3 coding DNA: TGTGCCAGCAGCTTTACCCGCGATCCGGAGCAGCCCCAGCATTTT. As protein: CASSFTRDPEQPQHF.

The chain recombines TRBV27 with TRBJ1-6; D remains unclear. V lost 5 bases and J 10 bases, leaving 18 bases between the germline ends. Germline V lookup: CDR1 MNHEY, CDR2 SMNVEV (reference sequence). The CDR3 has 15 amino acids. CDR3 protein: CASSPSDPRDSPLHF. CDR3 nucleotide sequence: TGTGCCAGCAGTCCCTCAGACCCCAGAGACTCACCCCTCCACTTT.

The rearrangement joins TRBV27 to TRBJ2-7; TRBD1 is a possible D gene (6 bases). The CDR3 consists of 15 residues. Germline loops: CDR1 MNHEY, CDR2 SMNVEV (reference sequence). Trimming took 3 bases from V and 4 from J, leaving 16 bases between them. CDR3 protein: CASSFLGDRMYEQYF. Here the CDR3 DNA reads TGTGCCAGCAGTTTTCTAGGCGACAGGATGTACGAGCAGTACTTC.

The chain is built from TRBV7-8 and TRBJ1-2; 9 bases fit TRBD1. J lost 4 bases, V lost 7 bases, and 10 bases had no gene match. The CDR3 extends over 15 amino acids. The germline V gene has CDR1 SGHVS and CDR2 FQNEAQ. The CDR3 protein is CASNIRTGDFYGYTF. CDR3 DNA: TGTGCCAGCAACATACGGACAGGGGACTTCTATGGCTACACCTTC. The whole variable domain, remainder taken from reference TRBV7-8 and TRBJ1-2, is GAGVSQSPRYKVAKRGQDVALRCDPISGHVSLFWYQQALGQGPEFLTYFQNEAQLDKSGLPSDRFFAERPEGSVSTLKIQRTQQEDSAVYLCASNIRTGDFYGYTFGSGTRLTVV.

This clonotype has a handful of counts. V is TRBV28 and J is TRBJ2-7; possible D gene TRBD2, 5 bases. Trimming took off 1 base at V and 5 bases at J, with 15 bases between the two ends. The CDR3 extends over 15 amino acids. CDR1 MDHEN and CDR2 SYDVKM come from the germline V gene. CDR3 sequence: CASSLSWGVRNEQYF. The CDR3 nucleotides are TGTGCCAGCAGTTTATCTTGGGGAGTAAGGAACGAGCAGTACTTC. The full variable domain, rest sourced from reference TRBV28 and TRBJ2-7, is DVKVTQSSRYLVKRTGEKVFLECVQDMDHENMFWYRQDPGLGLRLIYFSYDVKMKEKGDIPEGYSVSREKKERFSLILESASTNQTSMYLCASSLSWGVRNEQYFGPGTRLTVT.

V and J are TRBV6-2 or TRBV6-3 and TRBJ1-2, with 9 bases matching TRBD1. J lost 8 bases, V lost 0 bases, and 4 bases had no gene match. The V gene's germline CDR1 is MNHEY and CDR2 SVGEGT. The CDR3 consists of 14 residues. The CDR3 region has the DNA TGTGCCAGCAGTTACTCCGGGACAGGGCAAGGCTACACCTTC. Translation gives CASSYSGTGQGYTF.

This chain joins TRBV5-6 and TRBJ2-1, with 7 nucleotides matching TRBD1. Germline-derived CDR1 and CDR2 are SGHDT and YYEEEE. J was trimmed by 1 base and V by 4 bases; bases with no gene match: 8. The CDR3 totals 16 residues. CDR3 in amino acids: CASSTFGQASYNEQFF. CDR3 DNA: TGTGCCAGCAGCACTTTTGGACAGGCTTCCTACAATGAGCAGTTCTTC.

This clonotype turned up a few times. The rearrangement uses TRBV5-1 and TRBJ1-1; D may be TRBD1 (6 bases). Per the germline V gene, CDR1 is SGHRS and CDR2 is YFSETQ. The ends were cut back, 5 bases at V and 1 base at J, with 12 bases in the middle. There are 14 residues in the CDR3. The CDR3 nucleotides read TGCGCCAGCAGTCTACAGGGAACGAACACTGAAGCTTTCTTT. This codes for CASSLQGTNTEAFF.

V usage is TRBV6-2 or TRBV6-3 and J usage is TRBJ1-2, with 8 bases identical to TRBD1. Germline V gene data show CDR1 as MNHEY and CDR2 as SVGEGT. The CDR3 loop spans 16 amino acids. V dropped 0 bases and J dropped 4; count of bases not matched to a gene: 7. In DNA, the CDR3 is TGTGCCAGCAGTTACTCGACAGGGGCCCGTTTCTATGGCTACACCTTC. Residues: CASSYSTGARFYGYTF.

This clonotype was seen a few times. This sequence joins TRBV20-1 and TRBJ1-2; D remains ambiguous. The CDR3 is 11 residues long. The ends were cut back, 4 bases at V and 5 bases at J, with 8 bases in the middle. Germline-derived CDR1 and CDR2 are DFQATT and SNEGSKA (reference sequence). CDR3 loop: CSAKQVYGYTF. The DNA for the CDR3 is TGCAGTGCTAAACAAGTTTATGGCTACACCTTC.

This chain links TRBV25-1 with TRBJ1-5, with D possibly being TRBD1 (5 bases). Germline lookup yields CDR1 MGHDK and CDR2 SYGVNS. Trimming left V 10 bases short and J 6 bases short, with 13 bases between. This CDR3 region has 12 residues. CDR3 nucleotide sequence: TGTGCCACCTCGGGACCGGGTCAGCCCCAGCATTTT. It is translated as CATSGPGQPQHF.

A few counts support this clonotype. The chain has TRBV7-2 and TRBJ2-5, with D possibly matching TRBD2 (5 bases). The CDR3 is 14 amino acids. From germline, CDR1 is SGHTA and CDR2 FQGNSA. Trimming left V 4 bases short and J 0 bases short, with 9 bases between. The CDR3 protein is CASSSGLYQETQYF. CDR3 DNA sequence: TGTGCCAGCAGCTCCGGACTGTACCAAGAGACCCAGTACTTC.

This clonotype is a singleton in its sample. V and J are TRBV7-2 and TRBJ2-1, with 11 bases matching TRBD2. This CDR3 has 16 amino acids. Germline V lookup: CDR1 SGHTA, CDR2 FQGNSA. V shed 3 bases and J 4 bases; nucleotides not matched to a gene: 5. The CDR3 region is CASSLGGLAAYNEQFF. CDR3 DNA: TGTGCCAGCAGCTTGGGGGGACTAGCGGCGTACAATGAGCAGTTCTTC.

This clonotype was recorded once. The chain links TRBV7-6 to TRBJ2-5, with 7 bases aligning to TRBD2. The CDR3 has 15 amino acids. Trimming at V came to 6 bases and at J to 2 bases, leaving 9 bases not matched to a gene. The germline CDR1 and CDR2 sequences are SGHVS and FNYEAQ. CDR3 protein: CASSLAWGGQETQYF. DNA for the CDR3: TGTGCCAGCAGTTTGGCGTGGGGGGGACAAGAGACCCAGTACTTC.

This chain links TRBV12-3 or TRBV12-4 with TRBJ1-2, with 7 nucleotides matching TRBD1. The trim removed 7 bases at V and 8 bases at J, leaving 13 bases unmatched. The CDR3 spans 14 residues. CDR3 loop: CASTLGQDPRGYTF. The CDR3 nucleotides read TGTGCCAGCACCCTTGGACAGGACCCGAGGGGCTACACCTTC.

The chain recombines TRBV27 with TRBJ2-3, with 14 bases lining up with TRBD2. Germline V gene data show CDR1 as MNHEY and CDR2 as SMNVEV (reference sequence). V was pared by 8 bases and J by 2 bases, with 6 bases of the junction left unmatched. This CDR3 is 16 amino acids long. The CDR3 spells CASVTSGRGHTDTQYF. Written as DNA, the CDR3 is TGTGCCAGCGTGACTAGCGGGAGGGGCCACACAGATACGCAGTATTTT.

This chain joins TRBV7-2 and TRBJ2-7; D perhaps matches TRBD1 (6 bases). Trimming took off 0 bases at V and 0 bases at J, with 15 bases between the two ends. CDR1 and CDR2 from the germline V gene are SGHTA and FQGNSA. The CDR3 is 17 amino acids. CDR3 residues: CASSLARTGWSSYEQYF. As DNA, the CDR3 is TGTGCCAGCAGCTTAGCCCGAACAGGGTGGTCCTCCTACGAGCAGTACTTC.

The rearrangement uses TRBV5-1 and TRBJ1-1; 7 bases map to TRBD1. V lost 4 bases, J lost 4 bases, and 10 bases stayed unmatched. The CDR3 sequence is 15 residues long. The V gene's germline CDR1 is SGHRS and CDR2 YFSETQ. CDR3 in DNA: TGCGCCAGCAGCCCACGGCAGGGGGGACCCACTGAAGCTTTCTTT. Translation gives CASSPRQGGPTEAFF. Combining the CDR3 with reference TRBV5-1 and TRBJ1-1 gives the whole variable domain KAGVTQTPRYLIKTRGQQVTLSCSPISGHRSVSWYQQTPGQGLQFLFEYFSETQRNKGNFPGRFSGRQFSNSRSEMNVSTLELGDSALYLCASSPRQGGPTEAFFGQGTRLTVV.

In this sample, this clonotype turned up a few times. The J gene is TRBJ1-2, the V gene TRBV20-1; no clear D gene. The CDR3 runs 13 residues. Trimming took 3 bases from V and 1 from J, leaving 9 bases between them. The germline CDR1 and CDR2 sequences are DFQATT and SNEGSKA (reference sequence). CDR3 amino acids: CSASDGINYGYTF. The CDR3 DNA reads TGCAGTGCTAGTGACGGGATTAACTATGGCTACACCTTC.

The gene calls are TRBV20-1 and TRBJ2-1; the match to TRBD2 covers 9 bases. J was trimmed by 4 bases and V by 3 bases; bases with no gene match: 10. The CDR3 is 16 residues long. Germline lookup yields CDR1 DFQATT and CDR2 SNEGSKA (reference sequence). The CDR3 loop reads CSARHTLAGLYNEQFF. The CDR3 DNA reads TGCAGTGCTAGGCACACACTAGCGGGCCTATACAATGAGCAGTTCTTC.

The CDR3, as DNA: TGTGCCAGCCGGGGACAGCTAAACACCGGGGAGCTGTTTTTT. Translation: CASRGQLNTGELFF. This chain links TRBV3-1 with TRBJ2-2; 7 bases agree with TRBD1. V lost 8 bases to trimming and J lost 2 bases; unmatched junction nucleotides: 5. CDR3 length equals 14 residues. Germline CDR1 reads LGHDT; CDR2 reads YNNKEL (reference sequence).

This chain links TRBV15 with TRBJ2-7, with D tentatively TRBD1 (7 bases). CDR3 size: 16 residues. CDR1 and CDR2 from the germline V gene are LNHNV and YYDKDF (reference sequence). Trimming removed 0 bases at V and 5 bases at J, with 17 bases between. Written as DNA, the CDR3 is TGTGCCACCAGCAGAGATCAGTCCAGGGGGGACCACGAGCAGTACTTC. Translated: CATSRDQSRGDHEQYF.

The V call is TRBV28, the J call TRBJ2-7, with 8 bases aligning to TRBD1. Trimming removed 2 bases from V and 4 bases from J; junction bases left unmatched: 4. CDR1 is MDHEN, CDR2 SYDVKM, per germline. The CDR3 runs to 14 residues. The CDR3 DNA follows: TGTGCCAGCAGTTTAGGGGACAGGCTATACGAGCAGTACTTC. It is translated as CASSLGDRLYEQYF. The variable domain in full, with the rest retrieved from reference TRBV28 and TRBJ2-7, is DVKVTQSSRYLVKRTGEKVFLECVQDMDHENMFWYRQDPGLGLRLIYFSYDVKMKEKGDIPEGYSVSREKKERFSLILESASTNQTSMYLCASSLGDRLYEQYFGPGTRLTVT.

The rearrangement uses TRBV6-2 or TRBV6-3 and TRBJ1-6; 7 bases align to TRBD1. CDR3 length: 14 residues. The V and J ends lost 2 bases and 10 bases, in that order; junction bases with no gene match: 5. The germline V gene has CDR1 MNHEY and CDR2 SVGEGT. This chain's CDR3 is CASSYRTGLSPLHF. In DNA form, the CDR3 reads TGTGCCAGCAGTTACAGGACAGGCTTGTCACCCCTCCACTTT.